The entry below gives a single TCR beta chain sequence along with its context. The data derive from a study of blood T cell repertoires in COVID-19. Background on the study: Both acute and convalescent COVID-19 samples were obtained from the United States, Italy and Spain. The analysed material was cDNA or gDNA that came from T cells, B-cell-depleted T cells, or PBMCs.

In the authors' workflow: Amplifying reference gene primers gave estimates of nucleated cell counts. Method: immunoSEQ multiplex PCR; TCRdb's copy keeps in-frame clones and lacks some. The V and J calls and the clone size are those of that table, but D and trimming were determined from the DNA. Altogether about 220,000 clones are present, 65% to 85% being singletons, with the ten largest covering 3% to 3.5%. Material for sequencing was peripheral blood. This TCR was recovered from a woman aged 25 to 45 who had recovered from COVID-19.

This CDR3 is CASSDRGLYQPQHF. CDR3 nucleotide sequence: TGTGCCAGCAGCGACAGGGGGCTTTATCAGCCCCAGCATTTT. The rearrangement links TRBV27 to TRBJ1-5; 10 positions match TRBD1. From germline, CDR1 is MNHEY and CDR2 SMNVEV (reference sequence). The CDR3 is 14 amino acids. J was trimmed by 5 bases and V by 6 bases; bases with no gene match: 4.